This is a list of T cell receptor beta chains from one sample in a study of blood T cell repertoires in COVID-19. Profiled with immunoSEQ multiplex PCR; TCRdb holds only in-frame clones, not every one. The sample lists around 140,000 clones; roughly 85% were seen once. The sample was PBMCs or T cells enriched from blood (not recorded which). These receptors came from a man over 45 who had recovered from COVID-19. The conserved cysteine and the conserved F or W are not part of the CDR3 here.

j_call,v_call,cdr3_aa
TRBJ2-3,TRBV4-2,ASSQDLALNTQY
TRBJ2-1,TRBV24-1,ATSDRTSGRVLNEQF
TRBJ1-1,TRBV6-1,ASSEKIVARAF
TRBJ2-1,TRBV15,ATSRGRDEQF
TRBJ1-2,TRBV4-2,ASSQDSSNYGYT
TRBJ1-6,TRBV6-2/TRBV6-3,ASSYPPGTGGTYNSPLH
TRBJ2-5,TRBV14,ASSVRQGWQETQY
TRBJ2-5,TRBV9,ASSVRGAGETQY
TRBJ1-1,TRBV5-1,ASSLAISVNTEAF
TRBJ2-1,TRBV18,ASSPRRDNNEQF
TRBJ1-1,TRBV5-1,ASSLAGGRNTEAF
TRBJ1-4,TRBV27,ASSSGTATNEKLF
TRBJ1-5,TRBV28,ASLDRAGNQPQH
TRBJ1-2,TRBV5-8,ASSLTVNYGYT
TRBJ2-7,TRBV5-1,ASSLGTSGNYEQY
TRBJ2-2,TRBV10-3,AISESTGGTGELF
TRBJ1-5,TRBV19,ASSWPMDSNQPQH
TRBJ1-1,TRBV24-1,ATAGVGTEAF
TRBJ1-2,TRBV7-2,ASSLWPGDYGYT
TRBJ1-4,TRBV19,AKEDRVEEKLF
TRBJ2-2,TRBV18,ASSPIQATELF
TRBJ2-5,TRBV5-4,ASTLRLAGDSETQY
TRBJ2-1,TRBV3-1/TRBV3-2,ASSPRRARNEQF
TRBJ2-2,TRBV4-2,ASSNPPGTGELF
TRBJ1-5,TRBV5-6,ASSRTTTGGSQPQH
TRBJ2-1,TRBV7-2,ASSLPSGGYNEQF
TRBJ1-6,TRBV19,APKPLVRGDNSPLH
TRBJ1-1,TRBV6-5,ASSYSVGQGGTEAF
TRBJ1-6,TRBV7-9,ASSFSGRSYNSPLH
TRBJ2-2,TRBV25-1,ASSESGTSGYTGELF
TRBJ1-1,TRBV30,AWSGTGATEAF
TRBJ2-5,TRBV27,ASSISGPQETQY
TRBJ2-2,TRBV5-1,ASKVGTGFQVGELF
TRBJ2-2,TRBV7-2,ASTLPTGSAGELF
TRBJ1-2,TRBV9,ASSAYGGDYGYT
TRBJ1-5,TRBV19,ASSKERDRGNQPQH
TRBJ2-7,TRBV10-3,AISGRTSGSPYEQY
TRBJ1-1,TRBV5-1,ASSLAGDTEAF
TRBJ1-2,TRBV5-1,ASSSGTGGYGYT
TRBJ2-5,TRBV27,ASARRGSETQY
TRBJ2-1,TRBV28,ASSFQGRFGVNEQF
TRBJ2-3,TRBV24-1,ATSAGTGSTDTQY
TRBJ2-4,TRBV7-2,ASSPDRAAKNIQY
TRBJ2-1,TRBV5-1,ASSLSGGYNEQF
TRBJ2-7,TRBV28,ASSRRPRGGDSYEQY
TRBJ2-1,TRBV7-9,ASSTRTGGGYNEQF
TRBJ2-6,TRBV7-9,ASSWYGDFSGANVLT
TRBJ1-1,TRBV29-1,SVGGGESTEAF
TRBJ1-2,TRBV7-2,ASSLDPGIGRYT
TRBJ2-1,TRBV6-9,ASSLTSALYNEQF